The next 26 T cell receptor beta chains were all read from a single sample in a study of blood T cell repertoires in COVID-19. Method: immunoSEQ multiplex PCR; TCRdb's copy keeps in-frame clones and lacks some. The data show about 230,000 clones, with 75% to 85% seen just once and about 1.3% held by the top ten. Sequencing used peripheral blood. These receptors were obtained from a young woman with COVID-19, enrolled during active disease.

The V and J genes are TRBV6-5 and TRBJ1-1; TRBD1 matches 7 bases. The length of the CDR3 is 14 residues. CDR1 is MNHEY and CDR2 is SVGAGI in the germline V gene. The J segment lost 1 base and the V segment lost 6 bases, leaving 5 bases of the junction unmatched. CDR3 region: CASRAGQPNTEAFF. The CDR3 DNA follows: TGTGCCAGCAGGGCGGGACAGCCGAACACTGAAGCTTTCTTT.

The V and J genes are TRBV4-3 and TRBJ2-2; the match to TRBD2 covers 13 bases. Germline V gene sequence: CDR1 LGHNA, CDR2 YSLEER. The CDR3 totals 19 residues. Trimming took 4 bases from V and 1 from J; bases not matched to a gene: 9. CDR3 in amino acids: CASSPPTSGGAWNTGELFF. CDR3 bases: TGCGCCAGCAGCCCGCCAACTAGCGGGGGGGCTTGGAACACCGGGGAGCTGTTTTTT.

The chain has TRBV9 and TRBJ2-1, with 11 bases aligning to TRBD2. With V trimmed by 0 bases and J by 9 bases, 5 bases remained unmatched. The germline V gene has CDR1 SGDLS and CDR2 YYNGEE. This CDR3 contains 15 residues. The CDR3 DNA is TGTGCCAGCAGCGTAGCACTAGCGGGAGTCGGTGAGCAGTTCTTC. Residues: CASSVALAGVGEQFF.

The J gene is TRBJ1-2, the V gene TRBV5-1, with 8 bases identical to TRBD1. CDR1 is SGHRS and CDR2 is YFSETQ in the germline V gene. This CDR3 has 16 amino acids. J lost 2 bases, V lost 0 bases, and 6 bases had no gene match. The DNA for the CDR3 is TGCGCCAGCAGCTTGGGGCAGGGGGCAATCAACTATGGCTACACCTTC. It is translated as CASSLGQGAINYGYTF.

The rearrangement links TRBV7-3 to TRBJ2-2; the D gene is possibly TRBD1 (5 bases). CDR1 SGHTA and CDR2 FQGTGA come from the germline V gene. The CDR3 extends over 14 amino acids. V lost 6 bases and J lost 6, with 14 bases in between. The CDR3 DNA is TGTGCCAGCAGTGCAGGGTATGAGTCCGGGGAGCTGTTTTTT. This translates into CASSAGYESGELFF.

The chain combines TRBV2 with TRBJ2-2; TRBD1 agrees at 8 bases. V was pared by 4 bases and J by 7 bases, with 5 bases of the junction left unmatched. The V gene's germline CDR1 is SNHLY and CDR2 FYNNEI. The CDR3 extends over 14 amino acids. As DNA, the CDR3 is TGTGCCAGCAGTGGGGGCAGGGGGCACGGGGAGCTGTTTTTT. Amino acid sequence: CASSGGRGHGELFF.

The chain is built from TRBV5-8 and TRBJ1-5; D is perhaps TRBD1 (6 bases). The CDR3 loop spans 16 amino acids. Germline CDR1 SGHTS, CDR2 YDEGEE. V was pared by 6 bases and J by 6 bases, with 22 bases between. CDR3 DNA sequence: TGTGCCAGCACCCCAAGTCTCTCCATGGGGGCTCAGCCCCAGCATTTT. This codes for CASTPSLSMGAQPQHF.

The rearrangement links TRBV9 to TRBJ2-7; 9 bases agree with TRBD2. Germline V gene sequence: CDR1 SGDLS, CDR2 YYNGEE. With V trimmed by 4 bases and J by 3 bases, 8 bases remained unmatched. The CDR3 is 15 amino acids. CDR3 residues: CASSLAGGPIYEQYF. CDR3 DNA: TGTGCCAGCAGCCTGGCGGGGGGGCCGATCTACGAGCAGTACTTC.

This chain connects TRBV6-5 to TRBJ1-2, with D possibly matching TRBD1 (5 bases). Germline loops: CDR1 MNHEY, CDR2 SVGAGI. The CDR3 contains 16 residues. V was trimmed by 4 bases and J by 4 bases, leaving 19 bases between them. CDR3 DNA: TGTGCCAGCAGTTCATTCCCCGACAGTCCTATCTATGGCTACACCTTC. Translation: CASSSFPDSPIYGYTF.

The chain has TRBV6-6 and TRBJ2-7; tentative D call: TRBD2 (6 bases). The germline CDR1 and CDR2 sequences are MNHNY and SVGAGI (reference sequence). This CDR3 contains 13 residues. Trimming stripped 5 bases from V and 3 bases from J, with 11 bases between. CDR3 in amino acids: CASSGGLNYEQYF. The CDR3 coding sequence is TGTGCCAGCAGTGGGGGACTGAACTACGAGCAGTACTTC.

This chain uses TRBV28 with TRBJ1-6; D ambiguous. The length of the CDR3 is 14 residues. Germline CDR1 MDHEN, CDR2 SYDVKM. CDR3 sequence (DNA): TGTGCGTCGGCGGGGAGAGTAAGGAGCTCACCCCTCCACTTT. Its protein product is CASAGRVRSSPLHF.

This chain uses TRBV7-6 with TRBJ2-1; TRBD2 aligns across 7 bases. The CDR3 is made up of 15 amino acids. CDR1 is SGHVS, CDR2 FNYEAQ, per germline. With V trimmed by 3 bases and J by 0 bases, 2 bases remained unmatched. The CDR3 spells CASSLTSSSYNEQFF. The CDR3 nucleotides read TGTGCCAGCAGCTTGACTAGCAGCTCCTACAATGAGCAGTTCTTC.

The chain is built from TRBV7-2 and TRBJ1-5; TRBD1 agrees at 10 bases. The germline gives CDR1 SGHTA, CDR2 FQGNSA. With 3 bases clipped from V and 7 bases from J, the junction kept 3 bases outside the gene matches. The CDR3 has 14 amino acids. Written as DNA, the CDR3 is TGTGCCAGCAGCTTCAAGGGACAGGGGCAGCCCCAGCATTTT. It yields the protein CASSFKGQGQPQHF.

The chain recombines TRBV5-1 with TRBJ1-4; D is undetermined. Germline V gene lookup returns CDR1 SGHRS and CDR2 YFSETQ. The CDR3 is made up of 15 amino acids. Trimming shortened V by 6 bases and J by 3 bases, and 15 bases separated the two germline ends. In DNA form, the CDR3 reads TGCGCCAGCACCTCTGGCGGGGTAGCTAATGAAAAACTGTTTTTT. This gives the protein CASTSGGVANEKLFF.

This rearrangement joins TRBV9 to TRBJ2-7; D is undetermined. Between the trimmed V and J ends, which lost 0 bases and 0 bases, there was a span of 10 bases. CDR3 length: 15 amino acids. Germline V gives CDR1 SGDLS, CDR2 YYNGEE. The CDR3 region has the DNA TGTGCCAGCAGCGTAGAGCAGGCTTCCTCCTACGAGCAGTACTTC. Protein: CASSVEQASSYEQYF.

The rearrangement links TRBV19 to TRBJ2-1; 9 bases are shared with TRBD2. CDR1 and CDR2 (germline): LNHDA, SQIVND (reference sequence). CDR3 length: 15 amino acids. J lost 5 bases, V lost 7 bases, and 9 bases had no gene match. This chain's CDR3 is CASTTIGTSNNEQFF. CDR3 DNA sequence: TGTGCCAGTACTACGATCGGGACTAGCAACAATGAGCAGTTCTTC.

This chain connects TRBV28 to TRBJ1-2; 7 bases map to TRBD1. CDR1 and CDR2 from the germline V gene are MDHEN and SYDVKM. The CDR3 runs to 14 residues. The V and J ends lost 6 bases and 4 bases, in that order; junction bases with no gene match: 8. Written as DNA, the CDR3 is TGTGCCAGCAGGGGAACAGGGGACATCTATGGCTACACCTTC. Protein product: CASRGTGDIYGYTF.

The chain couples TRBV3-1 (or the pseudogene TRBV3-2) to TRBJ1-4, with 10 bases aligning to TRBD1. Unmatched junction bases numbered 1, after V lost 1 base and J lost 5 bases. The CDR3 has 15 residues. Per germline, CDR1 LGHDT and CDR2 YNNKEL (reference sequence). The CDR3 sequence is CASSQGTGGNEKLFF. DNA of the CDR3: TGTGCCAGCAGCCAAGGGACAGGGGGGAATGAAAAACTGTTTTTT.

The rearrangement joins TRBV30 to TRBJ1-2; the match to TRBD1 covers 7 bases. After removal of 4 bases from V and 4 bases from J, the junction contained 3 bases not matched to a gene. The length of the CDR3 is 12 residues. CDR1 GTSNPN and CDR2 SVGIG come from the germline V gene (reference sequence). In DNA, the CDR3 is TGTGCCTGGACCGCAGGGGGCTATGGCTACACCTTC. Protein product: CAWTAGGYGYTF.

The V gene is TRBV7-2, the J gene TRBJ2-7, with a weak D call TRBD2 (5 bases). CDR1 and CDR2 from the germline V gene are SGHTA and FQGNSA. Trimming took 4 bases from V and 6 from J, leaving 13 bases between them. The CDR3 totals 13 residues. The CDR3 loop is CASSSGGMAEQYF. CDR3 in DNA: TGTGCCAGCAGCTCAGGAGGTATGGCCGAGCAGTACTTC.

Only a few counts were recorded for this clone. The chain joins TRBV28 to TRBJ2-7, with D possibly being TRBD1 (6 bases). The CDR3 consists of 14 residues. V was cut by 2 bases and J by 0 bases, with 8 bases left in between. Germline CDR1 MDHEN, CDR2 SYDVKM. The DNA for the CDR3 is TGTGCCAGCAGTTTACCGGACAGCTCCTACGAGCAGTACTTC. Translation gives CASSLPDSSYEQYF.

The chain employs TRBV5-1 and TRBJ2-5, with TRBD1 identical over 7 bases. This CDR3 region has 14 residues. The germline gives CDR1 SGHRS, CDR2 YFSETQ. The junction had 3 bases not matched to a gene; V was cut back by 3 bases and J by 1 base. The CDR3 is CASSWDRFQETQYF. Written as DNA, the CDR3 is TGCGCCAGCAGCTGGGACAGATTCCAAGAGACCCAGTACTTC.

The chain joins TRBV27 to TRBJ2-5; 8 bases fit TRBD1. Germline V gene data show CDR1 as MNHEY and CDR2 as SMNVEV (reference sequence). The CDR3 runs to 15 residues. V dropped 3 bases and J dropped 5; count of bases not matched to a gene: 8. As DNA, the CDR3 is TGTGCCAGCAGTTTCTCGGGGGACAGGTCGGAGACCCAGTACTTC. Amino acids: CASSFSGDRSETQYF.

The V gene is TRBV27, the J gene TRBJ2-2; 12 bases match TRBD1. This CDR3 has 15 residues. Germline V gene data show CDR1 as MNHEY and CDR2 as SMNVEV (reference sequence). Trimming at V came to 2 bases and at J to 6 bases, leaving 1 base not matched to a gene. The DNA of the CDR3 is TGTGCCAGCAGTTTAGGGACAGGGGGCCCCGGGGAGCTGTTTTTT. Its translation: CASSLGTGGPGELFF.

The chain joins TRBV9 to TRBJ2-3, with TRBD2 identical over 7 bases. This CDR3 has 14 residues. CDR1 and CDR2 (germline): SGDLS, YYNGEE. V shed 1 base, J shed 4 bases, and the junction held 3 bases outside the gene matches. For the CDR3, the DNA is TGTGCCAGCAGCGTAACGACTAGCTCAGATACGCAGTATTTT. Translated, it gives CASSVTTSSDTQYF.

V and J are TRBV5-1 and TRBJ1-2; D is undetermined. Trimming left V 2 bases short and J 6 bases short, with 14 bases between. Germline V gene sequence: CDR1 SGHRS, CDR2 YFSETQ. This CDR3 comprises 14 residues. In DNA, the CDR3 is TGCGCCAGCAGCTTAATGTCCTTTCCCGATGGCTACACCTTC. Its translation: CASSLMSFPDGYTF.